The sequence of this TCR beta chain was determined in a study of PD-1 blockade in classical Hodgkin lymphoma (dated by TCRdb to 2018 to 2021). With regard to the full study: A peripheral blood immune signature of response to PD-1 blockade in classical Hodgkin lymphoma was defined using TCR beta sequencing and CyTOF. Study-level results and caveats: Only a single clinical trial cohort was studied, and what caused the repertoire differences, possibly disease activity or prior therapy, remained undefined. Newly diagnosed patients were reported to have lower baseline TCR diversity than healthy donors, and relapsed/refractory patients were reported to have lower baseline TCR diversity still.

The label giving this sample's time point can be read as: newly diagnosed, previously untreated cHL patient sample. CD8+ T cells were purified from thawed PBMCs by magnetic negative selection with a Miltenyi CD8+ T cell isolation kit. PBMCs from patients with newly diagnosed, previously untreated classical Hodgkin lymphoma were sequenced as a comparison group for the relapsed/refractory trial patients. Peripheral blood was collected in 8 mL Vacutainer Cell Preparation Tubes, from which PBMCs were isolated by centrifugation and then cryopreserved. Purified CD4+ and CD8+ fractions were generated only in cases for which an additional PBMC sample was available. Magnetically labelled cells were removed on LS columns in a quadroMACS separator, and the flow-through was retained as the purified fraction. The CDR3 sequence holds 14 residues, the cysteine and phenylalanine included. Kept here is only the CDR3 DNA, which spans 42 bases and is read in frame from base 1. The germline ends are 6 bases apart after V is trimmed by 3 bases and J by 0 bases. From the germline V gene (reference sequence), CDR1 is MNHEY and CDR2 is SMNVEV.

Genomic DNA was extracted with the Qiagen DNeasy kit from unsorted PBMCs and from negatively selected CD4+ and CD8+ fractions. TCR beta CDR3 regions were subjected to amplification by immunoSEQ multiplex PCR with primers that anneal to V and J segments. Amplification bias was minimized using a synthetic immune receptor repertoire, and residual bias was removed computationally after sequencing. The original pipeline was this. Custom Python scripts were used to quantify repertoire diversity as the Shannon entropy index. The unsorted, CD4+ and CD8+ repertoires were each analyzed separately, with the exception of combined analyses, where CD4+ and CD8+ sequences were merged in silico. TCRdb's version of the immuneACCESS table is confined to in-frame rearrangements and falls short of the full clone set. An unresolved V gene accounts for under half of the shortfall where checked; the remainder is of unknown origin. V and J calls and clone size are as listed in that table; D and trimming were resolved from the DNA. The sample includes some 15,000 clones, with 91% observed a single time. The ten largest clonotypes hold 5% to 6.5% of the sample.

Note on this clone: The antigen this receptor binds is unknown. Base qualities are not recorded, but no much larger clone differs from it by a single base.

This chain is built from TRBV27 and TRBJ2-1, with the D gene call left open. Sequencing used CD8+ T cells from blood. This receptor was taken from a human donor with classical Hodgkin lymphoma. In nucleotides, the sequence is TGTGCCAGCAGTTTCACAAGCTCCTACAATGAGCAGTTCTTC. Its coded protein is CASSFTSSYNEQFF.